Listed below are T cell receptor beta chains from one sample, sequenced in a study of identical twins. TCRdb itself ran the 5' RACE reads through MiXCR, one entry per CDR3 protein. The profile shows approximately 210,000 distinct CDR3 sequences, approximately 15% of them singletons. The same data also contributed to another study, on T cells expressing NK-cell markers.

The sequenced sample was CD8+ T cells sorted from blood. Receptors originate from a woman younger than 30 in good health. Both conserved end residues are part of each CDR3. D genes are given only for firm matches. Not all rows give a size; the values are once, few, many and, for expanded clones, a class.

d_call j_call clone_size v_call cdr3_nt cdr3_aa
NA TRBJ2-2 many TRBV4-3 TGCGCCAGCAGCCAAGGGCCGGGACGCCCCACCGGGGAGCTGTTTTTT CASSQGPGRPTGELFF
TRBD2 TRBJ2-1 few TRBV29-1 TGCAGCGTTGAAGATCGTAGCGGGTCACACTCCTACAATGAGCAGTTCTTC CSVEDRSGSHSYNEQFF
NA TRBJ2-4 NA TRBV27 TGTGCCAGCAGTTTATCAACGGGGGCACCTAAAAACATTCAGTACTTC CASSLSTGAPKNIQYF
TRBD1 TRBJ2-7 NA TRBV7-9 TGTGCCAGCAGCCTACAGGGGACAGGAACCTACGAGCAGTACTTC CASSLQGTGTYEQYF
NA TRBJ1-5 many TRBV4-1 TGCGCCAGCAGCCAAGACCCCAGAGACAATCAGCCCCAGCATTTT CASSQDPRDNQPQHF
TRBD1 TRBJ1-2 NA TRBV12-3/TRBV12-4 TGTGCCAGCCGCTCCCTCGGACAGGGCGGCTACACCTTC CASRSLGQGGYTF
NA TRBJ2-1 few TRBV14 TGTGCCAGCAGCCAAGATTGGGTTGGACGACTAATCTACAATGAGCAGTTCTTC CASSQDWVGRLIYNEQFF
NA TRBJ1-4 NA TRBV12-3/TRBV12-4 TGTGCCAGCAGTACCCAGGGTAGTGAAAAACTGTTTTTT CASSTQGSEKLFF
NA TRBJ2-3 few TRBV6-5 TGTGCCAGCAGTTACGCCCAGGGGTTGGATGGACTCACAGATACGCAGTATTTT CASSYAQGLDGLTDTQYF
TRBD1 TRBJ2-6 NA TRBV7-3 TGTGCCAGCAGCTTAGCCCCGGGACAGGGATCTGGGGCCAACGTCCTGACTTTC CASSLAPGQGSGANVLTF
TRBD1 TRBJ2-7 NA TRBV12-5 TGTGCTAGTGGTTTGGGGGGGACAGGGTTTTACGAGCAGTACTTC CASGLGGTGFYEQYF
TRBD2 TRBJ2-3 many TRBV6-1 TGTGCCAGCAGTGAAGGGAGCGGGGGGGCAGATACGCAGTATTTT CASSEGSGGADTQYF
NA TRBJ1-1 NA TRBV14 TGTGCCACCCCTTTGTTTCACCCGAACACTGAAGCTTTCTTT CATPLFHPNTEAFF
TRBD2 TRBJ2-7 NA TRBV12-3/TRBV12-4 TGTGCCAGCAGCACCTGGCTAGCGGGAGGTTCCTACGAGCAGTACTTC CASSTWLAGGSYEQYF
NA TRBJ2-1 NA TRBV20-1 TGCACAATCCAGGGAGCCAATGAGCAGTTCTTC CTIQGANEQFF
TRBD1 TRBJ2-5 few TRBV12-3/TRBV12-4 TGTGCCAGCAGTTGGGACAGGTACCAAGAGACCCAGTACTTC CASSWDRYQETQYF
NA TRBJ1-2 few TRBV15 TGTGCCACCAGCAGAGATCGGGTTGGCGACTATGTTTTGGACCCATTAGCCTATGGCTACACCTTC CATSRDRVGDYVLDPLAYGYTF
TRBD2 TRBJ2-3 NA TRBV9 TGTGCCAGCAGCGTAACCGGGACTAGCGGCACAGATACGCAGTATTTT CASSVTGTSGTDTQYF
NA TRBJ1-1 few TRBV7-8 TGTGCCAGCAGCTTAGGAGGGTGGGAAGCTTTCTTT CASSLGGWEAFF
NA TRBJ2-2 many TRBV7-9 TGTGCCAGCAGCTCCACCCCAGGGGAGGGCACCGGGGAGCTGTTTTTT CASSSTPGEGTGELFF
NA TRBJ2-1 NA TRBV7-8 TGTGCCAGCAGCTCCCTTGAAACGGGGCTTACCTACAATGAGCAGTTCTTC CASSSLETGLTYNEQFF
NA TRBJ1-3 few TRBV12-3/TRBV12-4 TGTGCCATGGGCGGGGGAGATGGAAACACCATATATTTT CAMGGGDGNTIYF
NA TRBJ1-2 many TRBV5-1 TGCGCCAGCAGCTTGGAGGCAGGACCCTACTATGGCTACACCTTC CASSLEAGPYYGYTF
TRBD2 TRBJ2-3 few TRBV5-1 TGCGCCAGCAGCTTGGAGGTCTGGCGGGGGGGACCGATTACGCAGTATTTT CASSLEVWRGGPITQYF
NA TRBJ2-5 few TRBV11-2 TGTGCCAGCAGCCCAGGCGTGGGAGCGGCTGGAGAGACCCAGTACTTC CASSPGVGAAGETQYF
NA TRBJ2-3 once TRBV30 TGTGCCTGGAGTGTAAGCCGGGATAGCACAGATACGCAGTATTTT CAWSVSRDSTDTQYF
NA TRBJ2-1 few TRBV29-1 TGCAGCGTTGAAGGGACATTTGGCTCCTACAATGAGCAGTTCTTC CSVEGTFGSYNEQFF
TRBD2 TRBJ2-7 NA TRBV12-3/TRBV12-4 TGTGCCAGCAGTTTCCTAGCGGGGGGGCTCGACGAGCAGTACTTC CASSFLAGGLDEQYF
TRBD1 TRBJ1-2 NA TRBV29-1 TGCAGCGGACTGACAGGGCTAGGCTATGGCTACACCTTC CSGLTGLGYGYTF
NA TRBJ2-2 NA TRBV5-1 TGCGCCAGCAGAATAGCGGAATTTAACACCGGGGAGCTGTTTTTT CASRIAEFNTGELFF
NA TRBJ2-5 NA TRBV21-1 TGTGCCAGCAGCTCCGGGACAGGGTTCCAAGAGACCCAGTACTTC CASSSGTGFQETQYF
NA TRBJ2-2 few TRBV10-3 TGTGCCAGCGGGGGACATTCGAACACCGGGGAGCTGTTTTTT CASGGHSNTGELFF